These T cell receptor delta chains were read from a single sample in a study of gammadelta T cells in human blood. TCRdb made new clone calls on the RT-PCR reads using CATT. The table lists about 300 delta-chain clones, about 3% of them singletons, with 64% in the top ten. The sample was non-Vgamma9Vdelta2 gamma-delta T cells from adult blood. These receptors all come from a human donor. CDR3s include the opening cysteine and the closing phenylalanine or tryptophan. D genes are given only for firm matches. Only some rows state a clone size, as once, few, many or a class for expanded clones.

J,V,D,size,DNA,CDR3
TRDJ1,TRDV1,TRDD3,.,TGTGCTCTTGGGGACCCGGGGATATCACAGGTACTGGGGGATACGATAATATACACCGATAAACTCATCTTT,CALGDPGISQVLGDTIIYTDKLIF
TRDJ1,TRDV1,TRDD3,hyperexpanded,TGTGCTCTTGGGTTCGGGGGATACTTTGACACCGATAAACTCATCTTT,CALGFGGYFDTDKLIF
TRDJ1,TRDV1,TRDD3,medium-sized,TGTGCTCTTGGGGAACGTTGGGGTATTCGTAGAAACTTTTACTGGGGAGTATGGGTTAAACTCATCTTT,CALGERWGIRRNFYWGVWVKLIF
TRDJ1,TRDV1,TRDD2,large,TGTGCTCTTGGGGATCCATTCCTACGAGGGATCCGCGATAAACTCATCTTT,CALGDPFLRGIRDKLIF
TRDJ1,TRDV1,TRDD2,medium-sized,TGTGCTCTTGGGGATCCATTCCTACGAGGGATCCGTGATAAACTCATCTTT,CALGDPFLRGIRDKLIF
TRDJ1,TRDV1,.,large,TGTGCTCTTGGGGAAAGGAAACTACTGTTCGGGGAATCGTACACCGATAAACTCATCTTT,CALGERKLLFGESYTDKLIF
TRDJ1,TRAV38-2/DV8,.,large,TGTGCTTATAGGAGCGCGGTTGCCTACACCTTCCTGGGGGGCCCCTGTGGACTCATCTTT,CAYRSAVAYTFLGGPCGLIF
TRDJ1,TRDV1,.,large,TGTGCTCTTGGGGAAGGTAAGACCGTAACGGGAAGGATTCCTTACCTCACCGATAAACTCATCTTT,CALGEGKTVTGRIPYLTDKLIF
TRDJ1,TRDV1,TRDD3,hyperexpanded,TGTGCTCTTGGGGTCATGGATGGGACTGGGGTCACCGATAAACTCATCTTT,CALGVMDGTGVTDKLIF
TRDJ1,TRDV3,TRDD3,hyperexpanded,TGTGCCACCCTTCCGGGCCCCTCGTACTGGGGGATACGCGAACCGGTCACCGATAAACTCATCTTT,CATLPGPSYWGIREPVTDKLIF
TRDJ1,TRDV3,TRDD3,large,TGTGCCTTTTGCCTACTGTACTGGGGGGCCGGGTACACCGATAAACTCATCTTT,CAFCLLYWGAGYTDKLIF
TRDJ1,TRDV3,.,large,TGTGCCTTTAGATCTTTGGCTTCTGGCCCTTTTCTCGATAAACTCATCTTT,CAFRSLASGPFLDKLIF
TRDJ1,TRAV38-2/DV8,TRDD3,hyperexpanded,TGTGCTGTGGGGTACTGGGGGATACAGTACACCGATAAACTCATCTTT,CAVGYWGIQYTDKLIF
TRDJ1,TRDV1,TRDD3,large,TGTGCTCTTGGGGAATCTTCTACCTGGTGCTTTTTACTGGGGGATACGCATGGGTTCGCCGATAAACTCATCTTT,CALGESSTWCFLLGDTHGFADKLIF
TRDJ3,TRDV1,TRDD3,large,TGTGCTCTTGGGGAACTTCGCACCTACGGGCAGTACTGGGGGATACGTTTGGCGGAGTCCTGGGACACCCGACAGATGTTTTTC,CALGELRTYGQYWGIRLAESWDTRQMFF
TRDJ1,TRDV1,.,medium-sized,TGTGCTCTTGGGGGGGGGGAAAACACCGATAAACTCATCTTT,CALGGGENTDKLIF
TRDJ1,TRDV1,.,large,TGTGCTCTTGGGGAAGCGCCCAAATCCCGAATCGATAAACTCATCTTT,CALGEAPKSRIDKLIF
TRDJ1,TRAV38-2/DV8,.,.,TGTGCTTATAGGAGCGCGGTTGCCTACACCTTC,CAYRSAVAYTF
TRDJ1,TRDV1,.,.,TGTGCTCTTGGGGACCGGATTCCTACGTATTGGGGGATTCTTTCCACTACCGATAAACTCATCTTT,CALGDRIPTYWGILSTTDKLIF
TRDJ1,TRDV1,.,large,TGTGCTCTTGGGGACAGGACCACTACCGATAAACTCATCTTT,CALGDRTTTDKLIF
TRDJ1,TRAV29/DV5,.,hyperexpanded,TGTGCAGCAGTTCAAATACGAGACGACACCGATAAACTCATCTTT,CAAVQIRDDTDKLIF
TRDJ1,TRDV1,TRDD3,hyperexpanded,TGTGCTCTTGGGGAACTGCGATTCCTACCAGATACTGGGGGATACGCAGTACATTACACCGATAAACTCATCTTT,CALGELRFLPDTGGYAVHYTDKLIF
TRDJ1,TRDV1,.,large,TGTGCTCTTGGGGAACCCTTCCTACGTACTGGGGGAGCCGCTCGGCTGTCCACCGATAAACTCATCTTT,CALGEPFLRTGGAARLSTDKLIF
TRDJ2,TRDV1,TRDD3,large,TGTGCTCTTGGGGAAGCGATATCCCTACGCTCCATGAAGGTACTGGGGGATGCTTTGACAGCACAACTCTTCTTT,CALGEAISLRSMKVLGDALTAQLFF
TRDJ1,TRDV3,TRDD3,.,TGTGCCTCCCGGCCGGGGTACTGGGGGATAGCCTACACCGATAAACTCATCTTT,CASRPGYWGIAYTDKLIF
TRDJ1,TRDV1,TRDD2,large,TGTGCTCTTGGGGAAATCCTTCCTACCCTCTCAGTAGGGACAATGACCAACACCGATAAACTCATCTTT,CALGEILPTLSVGTMTNTDKLIF
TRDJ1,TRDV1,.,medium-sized,TGTGCTCTTGGGGAAGGTAAGACCGTAACGGGAAGGATTCCTTACCTCACTGATAAACTCATCTTT,CALGEGKTVTGRIPYLTDKLIF
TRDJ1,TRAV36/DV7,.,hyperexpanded,TGTGCTGTGAGGCCCTGTGTCCCCCGGGACGATAAACTCATCTTT,CAVRPCVPRDDKLIF
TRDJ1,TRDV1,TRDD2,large,TGTGCTCTTGGGGTCCCCCCGCCTTCCTCTTTCTACTGGTCTAAACTCATCTTT,CALGVPPPSSFYWSKLIF